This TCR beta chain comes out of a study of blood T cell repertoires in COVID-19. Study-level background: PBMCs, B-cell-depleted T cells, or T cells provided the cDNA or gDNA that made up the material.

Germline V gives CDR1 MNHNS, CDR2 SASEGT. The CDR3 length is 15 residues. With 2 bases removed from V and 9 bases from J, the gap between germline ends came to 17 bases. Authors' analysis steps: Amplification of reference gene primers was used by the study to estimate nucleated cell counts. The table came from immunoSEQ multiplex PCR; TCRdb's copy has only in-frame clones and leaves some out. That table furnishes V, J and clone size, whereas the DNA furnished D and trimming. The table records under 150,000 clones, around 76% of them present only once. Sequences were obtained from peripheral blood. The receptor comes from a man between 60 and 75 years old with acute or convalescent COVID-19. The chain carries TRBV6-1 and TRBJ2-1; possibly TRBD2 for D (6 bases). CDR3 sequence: CASSELNGRVSEQFF. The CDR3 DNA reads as TGTGCCAGCAGTGAACTTAACGGGAGAGTCAGTGAGCAGTTCTTC.